Detailed here is one T cell receptor (beta chain). Its antigen is not known. These data are taken from a study of post-analysis software for immune sequencing data. cDNA libraries for TCR beta contained unique molecular identifiers. TCRdb re-called the PCR reads with MiXCR, one entry per CDR3 protein. The data show 150,000 to 200,000 distinct CDR3 sequences, roughly 35% seen once. Whole-study findings and limits: When compared against controls, multiple sclerosis patients showed significantly lower normalized Chao1 diversity.

The clonotype was recovered from a girl under 18 with multiple sclerosis. The sequenced sample was blood, obtained after autologous hematopoietic stem cell transplantation.

CDR3 DNA: TGTGCCTCAACGGGGCAGGGTTGGGCAACTGAAGCTTTCTTT. Amino acid sequence: CASTGQGWATEAFF. The chain has TRBV30 and TRBJ1-1; D may be TRBD1 (5 bases). CDR1 and CDR2 (germline): GTSNPN, SVGIG (reference sequence). The CDR3 is 14 residues long. Trimming took off 7 bases at V and 5 bases at J, with 20 bases between the two ends.